This T cell receptor (beta chain) was sequenced in a study of blood T cell repertoires in COVID-19. The wider study: Collection of acute and convalescent COVID-19 samples took place in the United States, Italy and Spain. The analysed material was cDNA or gDNA that came from T cells, B-cell-depleted T cells, or PBMCs.

CDR3 size: 13 residues. The V end lost 3 bases, the J end lost 2 bases, and 7 bases lay between the germline ends. CDR1 and CDR2 from the germline V gene are SGHTA and FQGNSA. As handled by the study authors: Amplification from reference gene primers served as the basis for estimated nucleated cell counts. The assay was immunoSEQ multiplex PCR, and TCRdb's table has in-frame clones only and misses some. The DNA was the basis for D and trimming; V, J and clone size are from that table. The sample lists more than 250,000 clones, 75% to 90% occurring once. The receptor was derived from a human donor in a cohort sampled during active COVID-19. The rearrangement links TRBV7-2 to TRBJ2-5; D is possibly TRBD2 (6 bases). Sequenced: peripheral blood. The CDR3 protein is CASSLGGQETQYF. DNA for the CDR3: TGTGCCAGCAGCTTGGGGGGTCAAGAGACCCAGTACTTC.